Listed below are T cell receptor beta chains from one sample, sequenced in a study of blood T cell repertoires in COVID-19. Here immunoSEQ multiplex PCR was the method, and the copy in TCRdb shows in-frame clones only, minus some. The profile shows fewer than 200,000 clones, more than 75% of them singletons. The source material was PBMCs or T cells enriched from blood (not recorded which). These receptors came from a woman aged 45-59 years who had recovered from COVID-19. The CDR3 runs from the conserved cysteine through the conserved F or W. D genes are given only for firm matches.

J,D,V,CDR3
TRBJ2-2,TRBD2,TRBV19,CASTAGTSGSPNTGELFF
TRBJ1-1,TRBD1,TRBV5-6,CASSPETGVTEAFF
TRBJ1-6,-,TRBV3-1/TRBV3-2,CASSRQGMESPLHF
TRBJ2-7,-,TRBV9,CASSAMGGTGAVEQYF
TRBJ1-1,-,TRBV13,CASNPRGGAAEAFF
TRBJ1-1,-,TRBV24-1,CATSDPTTGNTEAFF
TRBJ1-1,-,TRBV19,CASSQARNTEAFF
TRBJ2-7,TRBD2,TRBV19,CASSPGLAGDYEQYF
TRBJ2-3,TRBD2,TRBV7-2,CASSRPGGTIGTDTQYF
TRBJ2-7,-,TRBV24-1,CATSDAEGSGDEQYF
TRBJ1-5,TRBD1,TRBV2,CASSSDRASRNQPQHF
TRBJ2-1,TRBD2,TRBV7-3,CASSFSGGPGNEQFF
TRBJ2-3,TRBD1,TRBV28,CASSLGGTGGDTQYF
TRBJ2-1,TRBD2,TRBV7-8,CASSLAGPLALAGDETYNEQFF
TRBJ2-6,-,TRBV2,CASESSGQGRTGANVLTF
TRBJ1-3,-,TRBV19,CASSGSELSGNTIYF
TRBJ1-1,-,TRBV29-1,CSVEDPGSEAFF
TRBJ2-7,TRBD2,TRBV28,CASTRLADAYEQYF
TRBJ1-2,-,TRBV4-1,CASSQEGRHYGYTF
TRBJ2-3,TRBD1,TRBV5-1,CASSSGGQDRTDTQYF
TRBJ2-5,-,TRBV18,CASSPDRRREQETQYF
TRBJ2-2,-,TRBV2,CASRVEAANTGELFF
TRBJ2-1,-,TRBV19,CASMGRLYNEQFF
TRBJ2-7,TRBD2,TRBV6-5,CATTRASGTYEQYF
TRBJ1-2,-,TRBV19,CASSIMGVNYGYTF
TRBJ2-7,-,TRBV6-5,CASSYQGSMRQYF
TRBJ1-1,-,TRBV27,CASSFGGVGTEAFF
TRBJ1-6,-,TRBV6-1,CASSDRENSPLHF
TRBJ2-6,-,TRBV19,CASSIDWRDSSPGANVLTF
TRBJ2-7,TRBD2,TRBV28,CASRRSGMYEQYF
TRBJ2-7,TRBD2,TRBV28,CASSMTSEYSYEQYF
TRBJ2-1,TRBD2,TRBV28,CASSLLTSGSIEQFF
TRBJ2-3,TRBD2,TRBV6-4,CASRGSGSDTQYF
TRBJ2-1,TRBD1,TRBV6-5,CASSYSARGRNEQFF
TRBJ1-3,-,TRBV4-3,CASSQDSSGNTIYF
TRBJ2-7,-,TRBV6-2/TRBV6-3,CASSYRGAANPPYEQYF
TRBJ1-2,-,TRBV2,CASSPTGNGWYGYTF
TRBJ1-1,TRBD1,TRBV7-9,CASSPSVGQGVEAFF
TRBJ2-7,TRBD1,TRBV23-1,CASSQVPGQDLSYEQYF
TRBJ1-3,-,TRBV7-2,CASTLYGEDTIYF
TRBJ2-1,-,TRBV5-1,CASSLSARRPGSQDNEQFF
TRBJ1-2,TRBD1,TRBV7-3,CASSLGDPGQGDGYTF
TRBJ2-2,-,TRBV7-6,CASSLLAPPNTGELFF
TRBJ2-5,TRBD1,TRBV10-3,CAISPGTGKETQYF
TRBJ1-1,-,TRBV18,CASSPGQNTEAFF
TRBJ1-6,-,TRBV9,CASSRGSNEGSPLHF
TRBJ1-2,-,TRBV7-9,CASSLALGRGYGYTF
TRBJ1-1,TRBD1,TRBV24-1,CATSDSGGAGTEAFF